Each of the 3 T cell receptor beta chains below was sequenced from the same sample in a study of cytomegalovirus exposure and HLA in healthy donors. It was with 60 Vbeta and 13 Jbeta primers that the PCR ran. Repertoires were generated with immunoSEQ multiplex PCR, while TCRdb's copy carries only in-frame clones and drops some. The table lists 150,000 or so clones, about four fifths of them singletons. The sample was PBMCs. These receptors were taken from a male donor in good health and CMV-seropositive.

This chain connects TRBV30 to TRBJ1-5; D is unresolved. V was cut by 0 bases and J by 3 bases, with 12 bases left in between. This CDR3 is built from 15 residues. Germline-derived CDR1 and CDR2 are GTSNPN and SVGIG (reference sequence). The CDR3 sequence: CAWSVHGSVNQPQHF. CDR3 sequence (DNA): TGTGCCTGGAGTGTACATGGCAGCGTCAATCAGCCCCAGCATTTT.

The V call is TRBV10-3, the J call TRBJ2-7, with D possibly TRBD1 on 7 matching bases. Trimming removed 3 bases from V and 3 bases from J, with 15 bases in between. The CDR3 is made up of 15 amino acids. Germline V gene lookup returns CDR1 ENHRY and CDR2 SYGVKD. The CDR3: CAISDRGVSVYEQYF. For the CDR3, the DNA is TGTGCCATCAGTGACAGGGGGGTTAGCGTCTACGAGCAGTACTTC.

V and J are TRBV19 and TRBJ2-5, with TRBD2 identical over 8 bases. CDR3 size: 14 residues. V lost 3 bases to trimming and J lost 11 bases; unmatched junction nucleotides: 11. Germline V CDR1 and CDR2: LNHDA, SQIVND (reference sequence). In nucleotides, the CDR3 is TGTGCCAGTAGTATTGAACTAGCGGTGGGAGAGCAGTACTTC. Encoded protein: CASSIELAVGEQYF.